This entry describes one T cell receptor (beta chain). This specimen comes from a study of cytomegalovirus exposure and HLA in healthy donors. This CDR3 has 12 residues. CDR1 is MNHNS and CDR2 is SASEGT in the germline V gene. V was clipped by 4 bases and J by 2 bases, with 3 bases between them. The PCR employed 60 Vbeta primers together with 13 Jbeta primers. The assay was immunoSEQ multiplex PCR, and TCRdb's table has in-frame clones only and misses some. The sample has some 190,000 clones, approximately 81% seen once; the top ten hold nearly 2.5%. This clonotype originated in a male donor in good health and CMV-seronegative. The sequenced material came from PBMCs. The chain employs TRBV6-1 and TRBJ1-5; no definite D call. The CDR3 loop reads CASSGGNQPQHF. As DNA, the CDR3 is TGTGCCAGCAGTGGCGGCAATCAGCCCCAGCATTTT.